Following are 25 T cell receptor beta chains from one sample sequenced in a study of blood T cell repertoires in COVID-19 (TCRdb year 2020). The method was the immunoSEQ multiplex PCR assay. TCRdb obtained this table from immuneACCESS and retained in-frame rearrangements with V and J assigned. These tables miss some clones; where compared with another copy, unresolved V genes account for less than half of the shortfall, and the remainder is unexplained. For this sample there are under 200,000 clones; roughly 84% appear just once. Of the sample, around 8.4% is held by the ten largest clones. Sequences were obtained from peripheral blood. All receptors come from a woman older than 75 with active or convalescent COVID-19.

The rearrangement joins TRBV18 to TRBJ1-2; D remains unclear. The CDR3 extends over 14 amino acids. Germline V gene lookup returns CDR1 KGHSH and CDR2 LQKENI. Trimming took 1 base from V and 4 from J, leaving 10 bases between them. The DNA for the CDR3 is TGTGCCAGCTCACCACTGGAGGGCGGCTATGGCTACACCTTC. Its translation: CASSPLEGGYGYTF.

This rearrangement joins TRBV6-5 to TRBJ1-1; D gene uncertain. V dropped 6 bases and J dropped 7 bases, with 12 bases sitting between them. There are 12 residues in the CDR3. Germline V CDR1 and CDR2: MNHEY, SVGAGI. The CDR3 sequence is CASSRTSGEAFF. CDR3 nucleotides: TGTGCCAGCAGCCGAACTTCCGGTGAAGCTTTCTTT.

V usage is TRBV5-1 and J usage is TRBJ2-4; D possibly corresponds to TRBD1 (5 bases). The CDR3 sequence is 12 residues long. V lost 0 bases to trimming and J lost 8 bases, with 6 bases between them. In germline, CDR1 is SGHRS, CDR2 YFSETQ. This chain's CDR3 is CASSLEGDIQYF. The CDR3 nucleotides are TGCGCCAGCAGCTTGGAAGGGGACATTCAGTACTTC.

This clone was found once. The chain combines TRBV5-6 with TRBJ2-7; 7 bases line up with TRBD1. Germline lookup yields CDR1 SGHDT and CDR2 YYEEEE. The CDR3 extends over 14 amino acids. V lost 3 bases to trimming and J lost 2 bases; unmatched junction nucleotides: 5. CDR3 sequence: CASSYRGSPYEQYF. The CDR3 DNA follows: TGTGCCAGCAGCTACAGGGGATCCCCCTACGAGCAGTACTTC.

This clone was counted only a few times. V usage is TRBV10-3 and J usage is TRBJ2-7; the match to TRBD1 covers 8 bases. CDR3 length: 13 amino acids. The V gene end was trimmed by 7 bases and the J gene end by 5 bases; junction bases not matched to a gene: 7. Germline loops: CDR1 ENHRY, CDR2 SYGVKD. As DNA, the CDR3 is TGTGCCATCAAGGAGACAGGGGACGACGAGCAGTACTTC. Translating it yields CAIKETGDDEQYF.

This chain joins TRBV10-3 and TRBJ1-6; D possibly corresponds to TRBD1 (6 bases). The V gene lost 3 bases and the J gene lost 10 bases, with 13 bases spanning the gap. The CDR3 length is 14 residues. Germline V CDR1 and CDR2: ENHRY, SYGVKD. CDR3 region: CAISEQGFGSPLHF. The CDR3 DNA is TGTGCCATCAGTGAACAGGGCTTCGGATCACCCCTCCACTTT.

The rearrangement links TRBV6-1 to TRBJ2-7; the D is unclear. Trimming shortened V by 2 bases and J by 5 bases, and 13 bases separated the two germline ends. The CDR3 length is 14 residues. The germline gives CDR1 MNHNS, CDR2 SASEGT. CDR3 sequence (DNA): TGTGCCAGCAGTGAAAGTATGGGCTGGGACGAGCAGTACTTC. Translating gives CASSESMGWDEQYF.

The V call is TRBV4-3, the J call TRBJ1-5, with D unclear. This CDR3 is built from 15 residues. The V gene lost 0 bases and the J gene lost 7 bases, with 13 bases spanning the gap. CDR1 and CDR2 (germline): LGHNA, YSLEER. The CDR3 DNA is TGCGCCAGCAGCCAAGATCATCTTGAAAGCCAGCCCCAGCATTTT. Translated: CASSQDHLESQPQHF.

The chain joins TRBV4-1 to TRBJ2-7, with D perhaps TRBD2 (5 bases). Trimming took off 1 base at V and 7 bases at J, with 14 bases between the two ends. The CDR3 has 14 amino acids. Per the germline V gene, CDR1 is MGHRA and CDR2 is YSYEKL. The chain's CDR3 is CASSQAGLPGEQYF. For the CDR3, the DNA is TGCGCCAGCAGCCAAGCGGGCCTCCCGGGGGAGCAGTACTTC.

For the CDR3, the DNA is TGTGCCAGCAGTCAACTTACAGGGGGAACTGAAGCTTTCTTT. Translated, it gives CASSQLTGGTEAFF. V gene TRBV6-5 combines with J gene TRBJ1-1; 8 bases match TRBD1. After removal of 5 bases from V and 5 bases from J, the junction contained 7 bases not matched to a gene. CDR3 length: 14 residues. The germline CDR1 and CDR2 sequences are MNHEY and SVGAGI.

J is TRBJ1-1 and V is TRBV5-1; TRBD1 aligns across 7 bases. Unmatched junction bases numbered 10, after V lost 4 bases and J lost 7 bases. The CDR3 spans 14 residues. Germline V gives CDR1 SGHRS, CDR2 YFSETQ. CDR3 in DNA: TGCGCCAGCAGCCGAGAGGGGGCGAGGAATGAAGCTTTCTTT. This codes for CASSREGARNEAFF. Filled out from reference TRBV5-1 and TRBJ1-1, the complete variable domain reads KAGVTQTPRYLIKTRGQQVTLSCSPISGHRSVSWYQQTPGQGLQFLFEYFSETQRNKGNFPGRFSGRQFSNSRSEMNVSTLELGDSALYLCASSREGARNEAFFGQGTRLTVV.

V usage is TRBV29-1 and J usage is TRBJ2-3; 9 bases are shared with TRBD1. After removal of 2 bases from V and 5 bases from J, the junction contained 8 bases not matched to a gene. The length of the CDR3 is 15 residues. The germline V gene has CDR1 SQVTM and CDR2 ANQGSEA. The CDR3 DNA reads as TGCAGCGTTGAACGGGGACAGGGTATCCTAGATACGCAGTATTTT. This gives the protein CSVERGQGILDTQYF.

This chain uses TRBV19 with TRBJ1-2, with D hard to call. V lost 7 bases and J 0 bases, leaving 12 bases between the germline ends. This CDR3 is 14 amino acids long. Germline CDR1 LNHDA, CDR2 SQIVND (reference sequence). The DNA for the CDR3 is TGTGCCAGTACGTCCAGGCGAGCTAACTATGGCTACACCTTC. Amino acids: CASTSRRANYGYTF.

The chain links TRBV18 to TRBJ2-1, with TRBD1 as a possible D gene (5 bases). CDR3 length equals 16 residues. Germline CDR1 and CDR2: KGHSH and LQKENI. Deletions cut 1 base from V and 0 bases from J, with 10 bases between. CDR3 sequence (DNA): TGTGCCAGCTCACCACAAGGGGTCAGCTCCTACAATGAGCAGTTCTTC. Translated: CASSPQGVSSYNEQFF.

V is TRBV11-2 and J is TRBJ1-1; D gene ambiguous. Germline CDR1 and CDR2: SGHAT and FQNNGV. The CDR3 sequence is 12 residues long. Trimming took off 2 bases at V and 8 bases at J, with 9 bases between the two ends. The CDR3 reads CASSLRSLEAFF. DNA for the CDR3: TGTGCCAGCAGCTTACGGTCCTTAGAAGCTTTCTTT.

This clone was seen a handful of times. This chain links TRBV5-5 with TRBJ2-2, with a weak D call TRBD1 (5 bases). Trimming pared 3 bases from V and 5 bases from J, leaving 11 bases between. In germline, CDR1 is SGHKS, CDR2 YYEKEE (reference sequence). This CDR3 region has 14 residues. CDR3 nucleotide sequence: TGTGCCAGCAGCTCGACAGATTGGACCGGGGAGCTGTTTTTT. Protein: CASSSTDWTGELFF.

V is TRBV2 and J is TRBJ1-2; 9 bases are shared with TRBD1. V shed 4 bases and J 4 bases; nucleotides not matched to a gene: 7. The length of the CDR3 is 15 residues. Germline V CDR1 and CDR2: SNHLY, FYNNEI. CDR3 coding DNA: TGTGCCAGCAGTGCACCGGGACAGGGCACCTATGGCTACACCTTC. Amino acid sequence: CASSAPGQGTYGYTF.

The CDR3 protein is CASSQSRGNTEAFF. In nucleotides, the CDR3 is TGTGCCAGCAGCCAGTCCCGGGGTAACACTGAAGCTTTCTTT. The V and J genes are TRBV16 and TRBJ1-1, with D unclear. The CDR3 sequence is 14 residues long. Trimming took 3 bases from V and 2 from J, leaving 10 bases between them. Germline CDR1 is KGHSY and CDR2 is FQNENV.

The chain links TRBV9 to TRBJ1-2, with TRBD1 as a possible D gene (6 bases). Germline assignment: CDR1 SGDLS and CDR2 YYNGEE. The CDR3 runs to 13 residues. V lost 0 bases to trimming and J lost 7 bases, with 10 bases between them. The CDR3 coding sequence is TGTGCCAGCAGCGTAGAGGGGGTAGGTGGCTACACCTTC. Translation gives CASSVEGVGGYTF.

V is TRBV5-8 and J is TRBJ2-3, with 7 bases lining up with TRBD1. CDR1 and CDR2 (germline): SGHTS, YDEGEE. CDR3 length: 15 residues. V was pared by 4 bases and J by 5 bases, with 10 bases of the junction left unmatched. The CDR3 DNA sequence: TGTGCCAGCAGCATTAAGACAGGGCAAGGAGATACGCAGTATTTT. It is translated as CASSIKTGQGDTQYF.

The V and J genes are TRBV6-6 and TRBJ1-2; 10 positions match TRBD1. This CDR3 has 15 residues. Germline trimming cut 0 bases from V and 7 bases from J; bases unmatched to any gene: 5. The germline V gene has CDR1 MNHNY and CDR2 SVGAGI (reference sequence). This chain's CDR3 is CASSYSDRGQGGYTF. CDR3 DNA sequence: TGTGCCAGCAGTTACTCCGACAGGGGGCAAGGTGGCTACACCTTC.

This chain joins TRBV5-1 and TRBJ2-7; the D is unclear. The V and J ends lost 3 bases and 0 bases respectively, with 10 bases between them. The CDR3 sequence is 14 residues long. Per germline, CDR1 SGHRS and CDR2 YFSETQ. The chain's CDR3 is CASSSYLSSYEQYF. The CDR3 nucleotides are TGCGCCAGCAGCTCATATTTGAGCTCCTACGAGCAGTACTTC.

V usage is TRBV7-2 and J usage is TRBJ2-4; TRBD2 matches at 7 bases. From germline, CDR1 is SGHTA and CDR2 FQGNSA. The length of the CDR3 is 12 residues. The ends lost 1 base at V and 11 bases at J; junction bases unmatched: 2. Here the CDR3 DNA reads TGTGCCAGCAGCTTAGGGGAGGGATTTCAGTACTTC. The encoded protein is CASSLGEGFQYF.

The chain joins TRBV6-5 to TRBJ2-7, with D tentatively TRBD1 (5 bases). The CDR3 sequence is 15 residues long. V gave up 4 bases and J gave up 0 bases, with 13 bases separating them. Germline CDR1 is MNHEY and CDR2 is SVGAGI. The CDR3 is CASSSRPQGSYEQYF. In DNA, the CDR3 is TGTGCCAGCAGTTCGCGGCCCCAGGGCTCCTACGAGCAGTACTTC.

This chain joins TRBV7-9 and TRBJ1-1; D might be TRBD1 (5 bases). The CDR3 is 16 amino acids. V gave up 4 bases and J gave up 4 bases, with 19 bases separating them. Germline lookup yields CDR1 SEHNR and CDR2 FQNEAQ (reference sequence). The CDR3 nucleotides read TGTGCCAGCAGCTCACCTTCGGGGGTCGGCATCACTGAAGCTTTCTTT. Protein: CASSSPSGVGITEAFF. Full variable domain (rest looked up from reference TRBV7-9 and TRBJ1-1): DTGVSQNPRHKITKRGQNVTFRCDPISEHNRLYWYRQTLGQGPEFLTYFQNEAQLEKSRLLSDRFSAERPKGSFSTLEIQRTEQGDSAMYLCASSSPSGVGITEAFFGQGTRLTVV.